This T cell receptor (beta chain) was identified during a study of CD8+CD57+ T cells in acquired aplastic anemia. CDR3 length equals 13 residues. Trimming cost V 7 bases and J 4 bases; bases outside gene matches: 5. Germline V gives CDR1 SQVTM, CDR2 ANQGSEA. As for this clonotype: Antigen: not known.

Study outcomes and limitations: It was found that roughly 29 CD8+ CDR3 sequences were shared between patients and controls. For CD8+ Simpson's diversity, patients and controls showed no significant difference.

In patients chosen for sequencing, flow cytometry had shown CD8+CD57+ cell expansion. With no exception, the patients had severe acquired aplastic anemia. TCR beta VDJ and CDR3 were profiled, and genomic DNA was the template. TCRdb re-called the reads with MiXCR, one entry per CDR3 protein. Of 200,000 to 250,000 distinct CDR3 sequences listed, under 55% are singletons. This TCR derives from a human donor with aplastic anemia. The chain carries TRBV29-1 and TRBJ2-5; 11 bases are a match to TRBD1. The material sequenced was sorted CD4+, CD8+, or CD8+CD57+ T cells (not recorded which) from PBMCs. The CDR3 DNA follows: TGCAGCGCAAGGACAGGGGGCGTAGAGACCCAGTACTTC. Translating gives CSARTGGVETQYF.